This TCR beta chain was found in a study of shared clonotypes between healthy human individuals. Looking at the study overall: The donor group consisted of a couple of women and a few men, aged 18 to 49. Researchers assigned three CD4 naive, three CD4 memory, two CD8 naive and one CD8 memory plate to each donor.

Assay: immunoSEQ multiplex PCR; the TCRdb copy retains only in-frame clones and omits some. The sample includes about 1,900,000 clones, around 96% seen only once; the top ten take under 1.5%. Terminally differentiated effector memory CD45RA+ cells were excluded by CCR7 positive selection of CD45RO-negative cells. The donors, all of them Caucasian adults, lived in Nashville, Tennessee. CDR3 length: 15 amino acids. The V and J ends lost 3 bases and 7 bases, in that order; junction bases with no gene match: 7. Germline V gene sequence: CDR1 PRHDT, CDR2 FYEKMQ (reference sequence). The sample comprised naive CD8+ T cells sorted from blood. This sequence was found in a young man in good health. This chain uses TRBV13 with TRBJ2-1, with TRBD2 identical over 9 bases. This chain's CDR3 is CASSFLREGVNEQFF. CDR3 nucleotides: TGTGCCAGCAGCTTCTTGCGGGAGGGAGTGAATGAGCAGTTCTTC. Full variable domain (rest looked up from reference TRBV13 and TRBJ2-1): AAGVIQSPRHLIKEKRETATLKCYPIPRHDTVYWYQQGPGQDPQFLISFYEKMQSDKGSIPDRFSAQQFSDYHSELNMSSLELGDSALYFCASSFLREGVNEQFFGPGTRLTVL.